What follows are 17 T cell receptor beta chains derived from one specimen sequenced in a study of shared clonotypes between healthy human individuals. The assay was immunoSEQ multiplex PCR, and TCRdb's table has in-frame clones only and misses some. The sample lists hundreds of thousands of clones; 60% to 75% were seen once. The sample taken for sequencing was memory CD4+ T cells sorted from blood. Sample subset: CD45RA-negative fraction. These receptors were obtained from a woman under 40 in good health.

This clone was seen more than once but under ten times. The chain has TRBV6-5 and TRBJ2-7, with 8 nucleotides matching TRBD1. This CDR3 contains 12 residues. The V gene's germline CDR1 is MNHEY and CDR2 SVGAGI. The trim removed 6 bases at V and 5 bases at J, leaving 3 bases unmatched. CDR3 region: CASRGQVHEQYF. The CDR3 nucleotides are TGTGCCAGCAGGGGACAGGTCCACGAGCAGTACTTC.

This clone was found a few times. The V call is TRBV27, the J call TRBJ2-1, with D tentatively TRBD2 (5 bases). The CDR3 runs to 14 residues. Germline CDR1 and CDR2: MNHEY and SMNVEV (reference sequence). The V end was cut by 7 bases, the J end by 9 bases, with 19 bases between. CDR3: CASIALGVGSEQFF. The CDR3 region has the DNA TGTGCCAGCATTGCCCTCGGGGTTGGTAGTGAGCAGTTCTTC.

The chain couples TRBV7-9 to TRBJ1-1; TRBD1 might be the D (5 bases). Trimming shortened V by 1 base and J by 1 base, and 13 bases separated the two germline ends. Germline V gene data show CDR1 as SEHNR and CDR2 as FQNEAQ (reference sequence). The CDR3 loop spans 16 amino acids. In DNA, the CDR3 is TGTGCCAGCAGCTTAGGGAGCAGACAGAGGAACACTGAAGCTTTCTTT. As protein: CASSLGSRQRNTEAFF.

CDR3 loop: CASRRGPGGDEKLFF. CDR3 bases: TGCGCCAGCAGGAGGGGACCGGGAGGGGATGAAAAACTGTTTTTT. The J gene is TRBJ1-4, the V gene TRBV5-1; TRBD1 might be the D (5 bases). The CDR3 has 15 amino acids. Trimming removed 5 bases from V and 6 bases from J, with 17 bases in between. The germline gives CDR1 SGHRS, CDR2 YFSETQ.

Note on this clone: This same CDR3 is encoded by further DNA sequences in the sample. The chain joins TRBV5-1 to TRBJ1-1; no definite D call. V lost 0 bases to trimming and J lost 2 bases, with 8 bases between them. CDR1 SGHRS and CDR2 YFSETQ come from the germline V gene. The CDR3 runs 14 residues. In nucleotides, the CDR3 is TGCGCCAGCAGCTTGGGAACAGAAAACACTGAAGCTTTCTTT. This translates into CASSLGTENTEAFF.

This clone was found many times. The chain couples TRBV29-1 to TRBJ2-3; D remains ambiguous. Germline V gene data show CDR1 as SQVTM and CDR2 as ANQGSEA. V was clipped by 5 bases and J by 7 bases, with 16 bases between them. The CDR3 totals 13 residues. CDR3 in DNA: TGCAGCGTTTATTTGACCATGACCTATACGCAGTATTTT. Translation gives CSVYLTMTYTQYF.

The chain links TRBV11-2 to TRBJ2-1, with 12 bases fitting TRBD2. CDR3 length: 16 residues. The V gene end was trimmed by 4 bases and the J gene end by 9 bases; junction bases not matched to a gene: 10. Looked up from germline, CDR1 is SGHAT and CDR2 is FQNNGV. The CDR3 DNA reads TGTGCCAGCAGCTCTACTAGCGGGAGGTTGTCGGGTGAGCAGTTCTTC. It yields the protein CASSSTSGRLSGEQFF.

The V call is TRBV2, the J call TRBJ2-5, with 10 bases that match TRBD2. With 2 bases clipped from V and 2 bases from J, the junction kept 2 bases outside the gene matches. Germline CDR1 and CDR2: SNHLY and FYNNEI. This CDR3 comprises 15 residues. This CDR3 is CASSEIAGGQETQYF. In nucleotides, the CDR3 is TGTGCCAGCAGTGAAATAGCGGGAGGTCAAGAGACCCAGTACTTC.

The chain's CDR3 is CASSELRQLNTGELFF. The DNA for the CDR3 is TGTGCCAGCAGTGAATTGCGTCAACTGAACACCGGGGAGCTGTTTTTT. This chain uses TRBV6-1 with TRBJ2-2; no firm D call. Germline loops: CDR1 MNHNS, CDR2 SASEGT. Trimming cost V 2 bases and J 1 base, with 11 bases left between them. The CDR3 runs to 16 residues.

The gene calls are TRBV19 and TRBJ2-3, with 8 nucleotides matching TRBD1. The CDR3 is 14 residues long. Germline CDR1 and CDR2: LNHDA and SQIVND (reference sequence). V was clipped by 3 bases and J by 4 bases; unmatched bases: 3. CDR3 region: CASSIRGRSDTQYF. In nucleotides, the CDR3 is TGTGCCAGTAGTATCAGGGGGCGATCAGATACGCAGTATTTT.

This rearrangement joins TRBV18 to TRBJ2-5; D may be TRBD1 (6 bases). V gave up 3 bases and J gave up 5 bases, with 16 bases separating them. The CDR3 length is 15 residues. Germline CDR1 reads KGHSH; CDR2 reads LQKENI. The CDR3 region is CASSPPSGGKETQYF. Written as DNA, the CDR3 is TGTGCCAGCTCACCTCCTTCTGGGGGCAAGGAGACCCAGTACTTC. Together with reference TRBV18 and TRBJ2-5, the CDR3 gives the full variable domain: NAGVMQNPRHLVRRRGQEARLRCSPMKGHSHVYWYRQLPEEGLKFMVYLQKENIIDESGMPKERFSAEFPKEGPSILRIQQVVRGDSAAYFCASSPPSGGKETQYFGPGTRLLVL.

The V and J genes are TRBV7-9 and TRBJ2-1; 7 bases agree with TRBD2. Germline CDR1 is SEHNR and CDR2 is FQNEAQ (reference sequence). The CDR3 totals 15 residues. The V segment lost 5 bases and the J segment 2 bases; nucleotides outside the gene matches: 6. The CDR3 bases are TGTGCCAGCAGCCCACCCGCGGGAGCCTACAATGAGCAGTTCTTC. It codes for CASSPPAGAYNEQFF.

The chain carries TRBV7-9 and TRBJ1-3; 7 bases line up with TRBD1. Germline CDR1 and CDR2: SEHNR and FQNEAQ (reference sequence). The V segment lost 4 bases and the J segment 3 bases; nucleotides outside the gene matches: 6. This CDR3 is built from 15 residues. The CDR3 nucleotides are TGTGCCAGCAGCTCGGACCGGGACAGTGGAAACACCATATATTTT. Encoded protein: CASSSDRDSGNTIYF.

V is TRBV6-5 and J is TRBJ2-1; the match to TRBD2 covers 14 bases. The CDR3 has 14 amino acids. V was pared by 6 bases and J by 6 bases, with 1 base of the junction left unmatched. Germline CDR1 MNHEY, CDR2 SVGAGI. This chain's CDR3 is CASRGTSGSNEQFF. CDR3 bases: TGTGCCAGCAGGGGGACTAGCGGGAGCAATGAGCAGTTCTTC.

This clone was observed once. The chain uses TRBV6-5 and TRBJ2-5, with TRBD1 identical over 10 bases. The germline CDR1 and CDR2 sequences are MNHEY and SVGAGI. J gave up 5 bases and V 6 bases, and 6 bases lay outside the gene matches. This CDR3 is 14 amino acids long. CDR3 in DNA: TGTGCCAGCAGCTCCGACAGGGGGCTTGAGACCCAGTACTTC. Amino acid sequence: CASSSDRGLETQYF.

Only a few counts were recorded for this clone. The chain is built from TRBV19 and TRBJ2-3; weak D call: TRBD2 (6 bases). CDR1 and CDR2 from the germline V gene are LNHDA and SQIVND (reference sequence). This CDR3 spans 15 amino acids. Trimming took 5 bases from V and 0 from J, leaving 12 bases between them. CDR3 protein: CASSWGEPSTDTQYF. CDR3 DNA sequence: TGTGCCAGTAGTTGGGGGGAACCTAGCACAGATACGCAGTATTTT.

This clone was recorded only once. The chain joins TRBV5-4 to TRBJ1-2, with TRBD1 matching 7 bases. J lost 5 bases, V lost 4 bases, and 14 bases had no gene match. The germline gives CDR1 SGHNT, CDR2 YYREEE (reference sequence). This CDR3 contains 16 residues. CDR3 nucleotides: TGTGCCAGCAGCCGGGGGGGAACAGGGGATTTATATGGCTACACCTTC. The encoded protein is CASSRGGTGDLYGYTF. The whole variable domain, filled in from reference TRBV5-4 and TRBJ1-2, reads ETGVTQSPTHLIKTRGQQVTLRCSSQSGHNTVSWYQQALGQGPQFIFQYYREEENGRGNFPPRFSGLQFPNYSSELNVNALELDDSALYLCASSRGGTGDLYGYTFGSGTRLTVV.